This T cell receptor (beta chain) was captured in a study of response to subunit inactivated influenza vaccine. TCRdb processed the RT-PCR reads anew with MiXCR; each CDR3 protein has one entry. Counted here are roughly 620,000 distinct CDR3 sequences, about 11% occurring once; the ten biggest clones make up 11%. Germline CDR1 is SGHVS and CDR2 is FQNEAQ. V lost 6 bases and J lost 9; bases outside the gene matches: 7. The CDR3 has 15 amino acids. This clonotype was counted a few times. These data were likewise used in another study, on T cells expressing NK-cell markers. That paper adds: TCR beta cDNA was made by 5'RACE template switching with UMIs. HCMV serostatus: most of the eight sequenced donors positive, one negative. T cells sorted in several experiments were restricted to alpha-beta TCR T cells by an anti-gamma-delta TCR antibody. HCMV specificity was not established for the expanded NKG2C+ T cell clones.

This specimen was PBMCs from blood, taken on the day of vaccination. V gene TRBV7-8 combines with J gene TRBJ2-1, with 14 bases fitting TRBD2. This clonotype originated in a man aged 50 to 60 who received an inactivated influenza vaccine. DNA for the CDR3: TGTGCCAGCAGTTCGACTAGCGGGAGGGGCACTGAGCAGTTCTTC. This translates into CASSSTSGRGTEQFF.